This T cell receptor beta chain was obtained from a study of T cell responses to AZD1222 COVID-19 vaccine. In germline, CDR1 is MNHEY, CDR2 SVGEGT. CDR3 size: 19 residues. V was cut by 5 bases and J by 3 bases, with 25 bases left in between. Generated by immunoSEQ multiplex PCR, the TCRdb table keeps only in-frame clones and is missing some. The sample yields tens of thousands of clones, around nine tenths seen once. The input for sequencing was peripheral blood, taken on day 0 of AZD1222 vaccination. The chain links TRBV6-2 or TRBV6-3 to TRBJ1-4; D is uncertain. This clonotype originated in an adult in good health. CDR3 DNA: TGTGCCAGCAGTGACCCTCCGGGAGGCATCGGGTCGGCTAATGAAAAACTGTTTTTT. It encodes CASSDPPGGIGSANEKLFF.